This paragraph covers one T cell receptor beta chain sequence. Antigen unknown. V dropped 6 bases and J dropped 3; count of bases not matched to a gene: 8. The CDR3 has 14 residues. The V gene's germline CDR1 is MNHEY and CDR2 SVGAGI. PCR primers comprised 60 Vbeta and 13 Jbeta primers. Data came from immunoSEQ multiplex PCR; TCRdb stores just in-frame clones and leaves some out. The repertoire holds approximately 91,000 clones, with 69% as singletons. This record comes from a study of cytomegalovirus exposure and HLA in healthy donors. About the study: From HLA-typed donors, an early data release held around 80 million unique TCRs.

The study's findings and limits: Cytomegalovirus status, reportedly, was diagnosed with high specificity and sensitivity by the classifier. For most subjects, TCR beta sequences were reported to predict HLA-A and HLA-B alleles with accuracy.

Sequencing was done on a sample of PBMCs. The TCR comes from a female donor in good health and CMV-seronegative. The chain carries TRBV6-5 and TRBJ2-7; 7 bases agree with TRBD1. Here the CDR3 DNA reads TGTGCCAGCAGCTACCGGGACAGAGTCTACGAGCAGTACTTC. This translates into CASSYRDRVYEQYF.